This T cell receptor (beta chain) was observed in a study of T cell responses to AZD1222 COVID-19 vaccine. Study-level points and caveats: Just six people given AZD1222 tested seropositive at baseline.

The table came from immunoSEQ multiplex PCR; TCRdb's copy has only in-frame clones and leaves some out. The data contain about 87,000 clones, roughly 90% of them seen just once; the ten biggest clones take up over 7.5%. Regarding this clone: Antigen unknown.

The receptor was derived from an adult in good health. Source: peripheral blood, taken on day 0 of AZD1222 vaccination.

CDR3 residues: CASFKDSNTEAFF. For the CDR3, the DNA is TGTGCCAGCTTTAAGGATTCGAACACTGAAGCTTTCTTT. The V and J genes are TRBV7-9 and TRBJ1-1; D call uncertain. This CDR3 region has 13 residues. Germline assignment: CDR1 SEHNR and CDR2 FQNEAQ (reference sequence). V lost 8 bases and J 1 base, leaving 11 bases between the germline ends. The complete variable domain, with remaining parts taken from reference TRBV7-9 and TRBJ1-1, reads DTGVSQNPRHKITKRGQNVTFRCDPISEHNRLYWYRQTLGQGPEFLTYFQNEAQLEKSRLLSDRFSAERPKGSFSTLEIQRTEQGDSAMYLCASFKDSNTEAFFGQGTRLTVV.